The entry below gives a single T cell receptor beta chain sequence along with its context. This record belongs to a study of CD8 T cells in Susac syndrome. Random hexamers primed reverse transcription of about 0.45 to 1 ug RNA. TCRdb re-called the immunoSEQ multiplex PCR reads through MiXCR, storing one row per CDR3 protein. The table records roughly 190,000 distinct CDR3 sequences, 95% of them present only once. Sequencing of TCR beta, carried out with a high-throughput approach, was applied to CD8+ and CD4+ T cells from the blood. V was trimmed by 2 bases and J by 7 bases, leaving 18 bases between them. This CDR3 comprises 16 residues. Germline CDR1 and CDR2: SGHTA and FQGNSA.

J is TRBJ2-1 and V is TRBV7-2, with D possibly TRBD2 on 7 matching bases. This TCR came from a human donor with Susac syndrome. The sequencing sample was made of CD8+ T cells from PBMCs. The DNA of the CDR3 is TGTGCCAGCAGCTTAAAAGGGGGGGTGCGGGGTAATGAGCAGTTCTTC. Translation gives CASSLKGGVRGNEQFF.